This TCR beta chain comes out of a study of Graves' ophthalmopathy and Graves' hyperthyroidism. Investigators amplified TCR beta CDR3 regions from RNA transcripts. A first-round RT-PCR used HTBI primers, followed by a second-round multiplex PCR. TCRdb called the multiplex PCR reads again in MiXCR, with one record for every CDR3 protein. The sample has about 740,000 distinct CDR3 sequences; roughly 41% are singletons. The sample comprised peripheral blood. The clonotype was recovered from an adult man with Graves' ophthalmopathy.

CDR3 amino acids: CASSEGHSGVAFF. DNA of the CDR3: TGTGCCAGCAGTGAGGGACATTCAGGGGTCGCTTTCTTT. This sequence joins TRBV7-9 and TRBJ1-1; TRBD1 might be the D (6 bases). Germline values: CDR1 SEHNR, CDR2 FQNEAQ (reference sequence). The CDR3 extends over 13 amino acids. Trimming cost V 6 bases and J 11 bases, with 19 bases left between them.